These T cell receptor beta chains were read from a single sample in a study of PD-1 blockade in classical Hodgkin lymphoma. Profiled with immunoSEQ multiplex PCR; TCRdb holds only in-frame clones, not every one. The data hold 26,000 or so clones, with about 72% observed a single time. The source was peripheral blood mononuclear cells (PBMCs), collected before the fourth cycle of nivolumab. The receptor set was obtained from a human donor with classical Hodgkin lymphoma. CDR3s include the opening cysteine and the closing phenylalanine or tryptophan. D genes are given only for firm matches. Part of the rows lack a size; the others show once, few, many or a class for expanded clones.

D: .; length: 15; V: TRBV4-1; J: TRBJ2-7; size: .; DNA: TGCGCCAGCAGCCAAGATCCCGACGGATTCTACGAGCAGTACTTC; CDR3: CASSQDPDGFYEQYF
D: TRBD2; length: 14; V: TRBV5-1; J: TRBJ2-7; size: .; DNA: TGCGCCAGCCAACTAGCGGGAGGGCGGGGCGAGCAGTACTTC; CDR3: CASQLAGGRGEQYF
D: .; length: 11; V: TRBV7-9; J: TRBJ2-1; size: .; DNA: TGTGCCAGCAGCTTGAGTATAGGGCAGTTCTTC; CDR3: CASSLSIGQFF
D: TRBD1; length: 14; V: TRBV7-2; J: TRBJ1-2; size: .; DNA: TGTGCCAGCAGCCTCAACAGGGGGGACTATGGCTACACCTTC; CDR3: CASSLNRGDYGYTF
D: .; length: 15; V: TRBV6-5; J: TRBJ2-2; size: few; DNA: TGTGCCAGCAGACCCGACAGGATGAACACCGGGGAGCTGTTTTTT; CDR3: CASRPDRMNTGELFF
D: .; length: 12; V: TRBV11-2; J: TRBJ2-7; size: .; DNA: TGTGCCAGCAGCTTAATGAAAGACGAGCAGTACTTC; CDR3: CASSLMKDEQYF
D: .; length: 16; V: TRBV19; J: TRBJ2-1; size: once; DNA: TGTGCCAGTAGTATAGTACGGGTCTTGGGGGCCAATGAGCAGTTCTTC; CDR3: CASSIVRVLGANEQFF
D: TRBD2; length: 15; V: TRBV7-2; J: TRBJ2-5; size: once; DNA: TGTGCCAGCAGCTGGACTAGCGGGCCCCAAGAGACCCAGTACTTC; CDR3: CASSWTSGPQETQYF
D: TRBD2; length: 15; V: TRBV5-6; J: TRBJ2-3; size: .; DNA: TGTGCCAGCAGCTGGGGAGGGATGAGCACAGATACGCAGTATTTT; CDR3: CASSWGGMSTDTQYF
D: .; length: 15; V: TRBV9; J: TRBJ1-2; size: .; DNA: TGTGCCAGCAGCGTCGGGAGGGTCTCTAACTATGGCTACACCTTC; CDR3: CASSVGRVSNYGYTF
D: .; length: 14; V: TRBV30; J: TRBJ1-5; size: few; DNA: TGTGCCTGGAGTGTGGACGGCAACAATCAGCCCCAGCATTTT; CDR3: CAWSVDGNNQPQHF
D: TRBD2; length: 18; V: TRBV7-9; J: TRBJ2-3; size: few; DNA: TGTGCCGTAAAGGGACCTAGCGGGGGGTTATCTAGCACAGATACGCAGTATTTT; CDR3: CAVKGPSGGLSSTDTQYF
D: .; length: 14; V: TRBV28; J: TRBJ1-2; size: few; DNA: TGTGCCAGCAGTTTAAGGGGTAATGGCTATGGCTACACCTTC; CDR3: CASSLRGNGYGYTF
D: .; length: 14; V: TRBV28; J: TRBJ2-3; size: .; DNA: TGTGCCAGCAGTTTACGACAGTACACAGATACGCAGTATTTT; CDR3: CASSLRQYTDTQYF
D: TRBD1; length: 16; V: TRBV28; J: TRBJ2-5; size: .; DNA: TGTGCCAGCAGTTTTACCCAACAGGGGTTTCAAGAGACCCAGTACTTC; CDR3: CASSFTQQGFQETQYF
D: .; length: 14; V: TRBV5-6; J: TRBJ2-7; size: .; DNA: TGTGCCAGCAGCTTTGACGGATTTCCCTACGAGCAGTACTTC; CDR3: CASSFDGFPYEQYF
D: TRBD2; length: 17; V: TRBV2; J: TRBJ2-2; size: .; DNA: TGTGCCAGCAGGGGGACAAGGCTAGCGGGGGTGGCCGGGGAGCTGTTTTTT; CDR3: CASRGTRLAGVAGELFF
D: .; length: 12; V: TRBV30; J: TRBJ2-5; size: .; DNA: TGTGCCTGGAGGGGGGGAGGTGAGACCCAGTACTTC; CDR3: CAWRGGGETQYF
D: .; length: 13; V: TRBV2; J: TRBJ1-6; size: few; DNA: TGTGCCAGCAGTCTAGAGTATAATTCACCCCTCCACTTT; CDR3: CASSLEYNSPLHF
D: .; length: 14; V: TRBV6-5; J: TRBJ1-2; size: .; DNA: TGTGCCAGCAGTTACAACGCCGGGGGTAACGGCTACACCTTC; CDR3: CASSYNAGGNGYTF
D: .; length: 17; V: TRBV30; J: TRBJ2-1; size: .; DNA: TGTGCCTGGGCCGGTCAAGTGGCGGTGGGGGCATACAATGAGCAGTTCTTC; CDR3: CAWAGQVAVGAYNEQFF
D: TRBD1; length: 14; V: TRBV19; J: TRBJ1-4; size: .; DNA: TGTGCCAGTAGGACCGGGACAGCTAATGAAAAACTGTTTTTT; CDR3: CASRTGTANEKLFF
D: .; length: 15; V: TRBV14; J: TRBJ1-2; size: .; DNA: TGTGCCAGCAGCCAACAAACAGGGCTTGACTATGGCTACACCTTC; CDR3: CASSQQTGLDYGYTF
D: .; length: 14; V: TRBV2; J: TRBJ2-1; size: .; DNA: TGTGCCAGCGTCCCTAATGGGGGGATCAATGAGCAGTTCTTC; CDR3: CASVPNGGINEQFF
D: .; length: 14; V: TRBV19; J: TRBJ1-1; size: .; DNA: TGTGCCAGTTCTCAAACGCCCGCTAGGAGTGAAGCTTTCTTT; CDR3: CASSQTPARSEAFF
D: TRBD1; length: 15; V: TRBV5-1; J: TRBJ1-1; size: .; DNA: TGCGCCAGCAGCTTGGACAGGGGAATGAACACTGAAGCTTTCTTT; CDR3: CASSLDRGMNTEAFF
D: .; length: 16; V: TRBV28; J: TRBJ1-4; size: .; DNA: TGTGCCAGCAGGGAACAGGGAGGTCGGACTAATGAAAAACTGTTTTTT; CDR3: CASREQGGRTNEKLFF
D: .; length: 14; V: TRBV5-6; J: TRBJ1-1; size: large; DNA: TGTGCCAGCAGCTTGTACACACTAGGGACTGAAGCTTTCTTT; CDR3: CASSLYTLGTEAFF
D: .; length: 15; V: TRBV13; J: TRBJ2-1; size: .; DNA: TGTGCCAGCAGCTTAGGCCTGGGGGGTACGGATGAGCAGTTCTTC; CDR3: CASSLGLGGTDEQFF
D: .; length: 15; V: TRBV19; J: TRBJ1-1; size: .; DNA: TGTGCCAGTAGTATAGATGCAGGGGTTACCACTGAAGCTTTCTTT; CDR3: CASSIDAGVTTEAFF
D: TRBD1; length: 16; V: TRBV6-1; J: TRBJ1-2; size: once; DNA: TGTGCCAGCAGTGAAAGGGGAAGGACAGGGAACTATGGCTACACCTTC; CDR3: CASSERGRTGNYGYTF